This T cell receptor (beta chain) was captured by sequencing in a study of OX40 agonist ivuxolimab in advanced cancers. On the study more broadly: Each patient was given ivuxolimab into a vein every 2 weeks, at 0.01 to 10 mg/kg.

Trimming cost V 4 bases and J 1 base; bases outside gene matches: 4. The CDR3 sequence is 15 residues long. Looked up from germline, CDR1 is MNHEY and CDR2 is SMNVEV (reference sequence). TCRdb's table, derived via immunoSEQ multiplex PCR, lists solely in-frame clones and lacks some. Among about 46,000 clones listed, roughly nine tenths were seen once. This clone showed up just a few times. The cohort excluded patients with autoimmune disease history or systemic immunosuppression. The material sequenced was CD4+ or CD8+ T cells sorted from blood, taken in a trial of the OX40 agonist ivuxolimab. The rearrangement links TRBV27 to TRBJ1-2; 9 positions agree with TRBD1. This receptor was obtained from an adult with an advanced solid tumor such as melanoma, head and neck, liver or kidney cancer. Here the CDR3 DNA reads TGTGCCAGCAGTTCAAGGACAGGGGATAACTATGGCTACACCTTC. Protein product: CASSSRTGDNYGYTF.